This entry describes one T cell receptor beta chain. What it binds is unknown. The data are from a study of vaccination and CD4 T cells after COVID-19. Stated treatment: roughly 11-day PBMC culture with coronavirus spike peptide pools or control peptides (ViraFEST assay). With the Oncomine TCR Beta short-read assay, DNA from cultured CD4+ T cells was sequenced. TCRdb reprocessed the PCR reads with MiXCR, giving one entry per CDR3 protein. The sample holds 16,000 or so distinct CDR3 sequences; around 52% are singletons and the top ten take more than 3%. The CDR3 length is 16 residues. Germline CDR1 is LNHDA and CDR2 is SQIVND (reference sequence). V was shortened by 7 bases and J by 0 bases, with 13 bases between the two germline ends.

The V gene is TRBV19, the J gene TRBJ1-6; D gene unclear. The TCR was taken from a human donor who had recovered from COVID-19. Specimen: CD4+ T cells from blood, cultured in vitro, collected before SARS-CoV-2 vaccination. CDR3 region: CASTQTGSSYNSPLHF. In DNA, the CDR3 is TGTGCCAGTACCCAGACGGGAAGCTCCTATAATTCACCCCTCCACTTT.